This TCR beta chain was obtained from a study of PD-1 blockade in classical Hodgkin lymphoma. Study-level results: Significantly greater TCR diversity emerged by C4D1 in CD4+ cells but not CD8+ cells.

Using immunoSEQ multiplex PCR, the repertoire was profiled, and TCRdb retains in-frame clones only, with some absent. The data show roughly 32,000 clones, with more than 85% seen just once and approximately 0.3% held by the top ten. J was trimmed by 3 bases and V by 5 bases; bases with no gene match: 9. The V gene's germline CDR1 is SGHTA and CDR2 FQGNSA. The CDR3 runs 15 residues. Time point reported: cycle 4 day 1 (C4D1), after more than five weeks of nivolumab. All trial patients relapsed after autologous stem cell transplantation. Using magnetic negative selection, the CD4+ T cells were separated out of thawed PBMCs. This clone was observed once. Its antigen remains unidentified.

The V and J genes are TRBV7-2 and TRBJ1-1; 7 bases match TRBD1. The sequence was collected from a human donor with classical Hodgkin lymphoma. The material sequenced was CD4+ T cells from blood, taken before the fourth cycle of nivolumab. DNA of the CDR3: TGTGCCAGCAGCCGAGACAGGGCCCGGGACACTGAAGCTTTCTTT. This gives the protein CASSRDRARDTEAFF.